The 18 T cell receptor beta chains presented below share a single source sample, sequenced in a study of molecular identifiers for immune sequencing clone quantification. TCRdb itself ran the PCR reads through MiXCR, one entry per CDR3 protein. The sample holds 63,000 or so distinct CDR3 sequences, around 17% seen once. The specimen sequenced was naive CD8+ T cells from blood, with Jurkat cell RNA spiked in. As for subset: FACS-sorted CD8+CD4-CCR7+CD45RA+ naive T cells. Receptor source: a human donor in good health. Some libraries in this study had Jurkat cell RNA spiked in.

This clonotype was picked up many times. V usage is TRBV9 and J usage is TRBJ2-7; perhaps TRBD1 as D (5 bases). V lost 2 bases to trimming and J lost 6 bases, with 12 bases between them. Per the germline V gene, CDR1 is SGDLS and CDR2 is YYNGEE. The CDR3 has 13 residues. The DNA of the CDR3 is TGTGCCAGCAGCGTGGACACTCTGGCCGAGCAGTACTTC. It translates to CASSVDTLAEQYF.

This chain uses TRBV7-2 with TRBJ2-7; no firm D call. V was clipped by 2 bases and J by 7 bases, with 21 bases between them. The germline V gene has CDR1 SGHTA and CDR2 FQGNSA. The CDR3 sequence is 16 residues long. CDR3 sequence reads: CASSLSVSGRRKEQYF. The CDR3 region has the DNA TGTGCCAGCAGCTTATCTGTTTCGGGCCGACGAAAAGAGCAGTACTTC.

As concerns this clonotype: A read error may explain this, as a much larger clone is one base away. The gene calls are TRBV7-2 and TRBJ2-7, with a weak D call TRBD2 (6 bases). This CDR3 region has 15 residues. Looked up from germline, CDR1 is SGHTA and CDR2 is FQGNSA. CDR3 bases: TGTGCCAGCAGCTTTGCCCTCCTTGCGGGGTACGGGCAGTACTTC. It encodes CASSFALLAGYGQYF.

In the case of this clonotype: The junction departs from germline at one end; a sequencing error may be responsible. The chain carries TRBV29-1 and TRBJ2-3, with 9 bases lining up with TRBD2. The CDR3 loop spans 13 amino acids. Germline CDR1 and CDR2: SQVTM and ANQGSEA. CDR3 sequence (DNA): TGCAGCGTTGGTGCGGGAGGGCCAGATGCGCAGTATTTT. Its protein is CSVGAGGPDAQYF.

The table lists this clonotype with many counts. This sequence joins TRBV10-3 and TRBJ2-7, with D maybe TRBD2 (6 bases). Trimming shortened V by 8 bases and J by 6 bases, and 11 bases separated the two germline ends. The CDR3 loop spans 11 amino acids. Germline V gene sequence: CDR1 ENHRY, CDR2 SYGVKD. The CDR3 spells CAIGQGGEQYF. CDR3 nucleotides: TGTGCCATCGGCCAGGGAGGCGAGCAGTACTTC.

In regard to this clonotype: A much larger clone is a single base away; this may be a read error. The chain recombines TRBV10-2 with TRBJ1-1; possible D gene TRBD1, 5 bases. The CDR3 has 15 residues. Trimming stripped 7 bases from V and 0 bases from J, with 15 bases between. Germline CDR1 and CDR2: WSHSY and SAAADI. For the CDR3, the DNA is TGCGCCAGCACCTCCGGGGCAGCCATGAACACTGAAGCTTTCTTT. Translation gives CASTSGAAMNTEAFF.

This clonotype was seen repeatedly, ten times or more. This rearrangement joins TRBV7-9 to TRBJ2-1, with 8 bases aligning to TRBD1. This CDR3 spans 12 amino acids. Trimming took 5 bases from V and 15 from J; bases not matched to a gene: 9. Germline values: CDR1 SEHNR, CDR2 FQNEAQ (reference sequence). The CDR3 is CASSLGTGEGFF. For the CDR3, the DNA is TGTGCCAGCAGCCTGGGGACAGGCGAGGGGTTCTTC.

In its sample, this clonotype was seen a few times. The chain joins TRBV7-9 to TRBJ2-5; 7 nucleotides align to TRBD1. This CDR3 has 14 amino acids. Looked up from germline, CDR1 is SEHNR and CDR2 is FQNEAQ (reference sequence). V was pared by 11 bases and J by 1 base, with 10 bases of the junction left unmatched. CDR3 DNA sequence: TGTGCCGGCCGGAAGGGGGCTCCCCAAGAGACCCAGTACTTC. Amino acid sequence: CAGRKGAPQETQYF.

Concerning this clonotype itself: Relative to the germline gene, one junction end is altered; a read error may explain this. The rearrangement uses TRBV11-2 and TRBJ2-7, with a tentative D call TRBD1 (6 bases). This CDR3 spans 14 amino acids. The germline gives CDR1 SGHAT, CDR2 FQNNGV. CDR3 sequence: CAGSSGTYLNEQYF. In DNA, the CDR3 is TGTGCCGGCAGTTCCGGGACATACCTAAACGAGCAGTACTTC.

This chain uses TRBV28 with TRBJ1-1; D is possibly TRBD1 (6 bases). Germline V gives CDR1 MDHEN, CDR2 SYDVKM. The ends were cut back, 7 bases at V and 4 bases at J, with 16 bases in the middle. This CDR3 is 14 amino acids long. The CDR3 DNA follows: TGTGCCAGCATTCCCAGCAGGGGCTCCACTGAAGCTTTCTTT. It specifies CASIPSRGSTEAFF.

The table lists this clonotype with a count of one. A much larger clone sits a single nucleotide away, making a read error possible. Because the CDR3 is missing its conserved closing phenylalanine or tryptophan, this is likely a read error. CDR3 in DNA: TGTGCCAGCAGTGGGCAGGGGGCCTTAAGCGAGCAGTACCTC. Translating it yields CASSGQGALSEQYL. The chain combines TRBV25-1 with TRBJ2-7; 8 bases are a match to TRBD1. This CDR3 comprises 14 residues. The germline V gene encodes CDR1 MGHDK and CDR2 SYGVNS. V lost 4 bases to trimming and J lost 6 bases; unmatched junction nucleotides: 8.

This clonotype was detected ten times or more. The V gene is TRBV29-1, the J gene TRBJ2-7, with a tentative D call TRBD2 (7 bases). Trimming left V 5 bases short and J 3 bases short, with 20 bases between. From germline, CDR1 is SQVTM and CDR2 ANQGSEA. The CDR3 has 15 amino acids. The CDR3 region has the DNA TGCAGCGTTTACGGGGGGCCTAGGGGCTTCTACGAGCAGTACTTC. Protein sequence: CSVYGGPRGFYEQYF.

This clonotype was recorded a few times. This is likely a read error, given that the CDR3 carries no conserved phenylalanine or tryptophan at its end. The CDR3 DNA reads as TGTGCCAGCAGTGCGACGATGGGACTAGCTTTCGACGAGCAGTACTCC. This translates into CASSATMGLAFDEQYS. The chain recombines TRBV12-3 or TRBV12-4 with TRBJ2-7; the match to TRBD2 covers 9 bases. This CDR3 has 16 residues. V dropped 5 bases and J dropped 5; count of bases not matched to a gene: 13.

J is TRBJ2-1 and V is TRBV5-6; 7 bases align to TRBD1. The CDR3 sequence is 13 residues long. J was trimmed by 8 bases and V by 6 bases; bases with no gene match: 8. Looked up from germline, CDR1 is SGHDT and CDR2 is YYEEEE. This chain's CDR3 is CASIIQGLDEQFF. CDR3 DNA sequence: TGTGCCAGCATCATACAGGGGTTGGATGAGCAGTTCTTC.

There are a few counts of this clonotype. The chain is built from TRBV6-5 and TRBJ2-1; 7 bases agree with TRBD2. J gave up 8 bases and V 0 bases, and 10 bases lay outside the gene matches. Germline-derived CDR1 and CDR2 are MNHEY and SVGAGI. The CDR3 has 16 amino acids. This chain's CDR3 is CASSYSGGGPWDEQFF. The CDR3 coding sequence is TGTGCCAGCAGTTACTCGGGGGGAGGGCCCTGGGATGAGCAGTTCTTC.

The V call is TRBV2, the J call TRBJ2-5, with 7 bases matching TRBD1. With V trimmed by 1 base and J by 5 bases, 10 bases remained unmatched. The CDR3 covers 16 residues. CDR1 is SNHLY, CDR2 FYNNEI, per germline. The CDR3: CASSEETGTERETQYF. In DNA form, the CDR3 reads TGTGCCAGCAGTGAAGAGACCGGGACAGAAAGGGAGACCCAGTACTTC.

In this sample, this clonotype turned up a few times. The chain has TRBV19 and TRBJ2-3; D call uncertain. V gave up 5 bases and J gave up 4 bases, with 4 bases separating them. The CDR3 loop spans 11 amino acids. The germline CDR1 and CDR2 sequences are LNHDA and SQIVND (reference sequence). CDR3 in amino acids: CASSRADTQYF. The DNA of the CDR3 is TGTGCCAGTAGTCGGGCAGATACGCAGTATTTT. The variable domain in full, completed from reference TRBV19 and TRBJ2-3, reads DGGITQSPKYLFRKEGQNVTLSCEQNLNHDAMYWYRQDPGQGLRLIYYSQIVNDFQKGDIAEGYSVSREKKESFPLTVTSAQKNPTAFYLCASSRADTQYFGPGTRLTVL.

Regarding this clonotype: A much larger clone lies a single base off, so this may be a read error. The V and J genes are TRBV24-1 and TRBJ2-5; the D is unclear. Germline V lookup: CDR1 KGHDR, CDR2 SFDVKD. This CDR3 is built from 13 residues. The chain's CDR3 is CATSALRQETQYF. CDR3 DNA sequence: TGTGCCACCAGTGCTTTGCGCCAAGAGACCCAGTACTTC.